The 29 T cell receptor beta chains listed next were all sequenced from one sample in a study of beta chain features in type 1 diabetes. Notes on the study in general: For Type 1 diabetes patients, all four CD4+ subsets carried TCRB CDR3s that were moderately but significantly shorter.

The isolated RNA, all of it, was reverse transcribed, so expressed TCRB transcripts were what got sequenced. TCRdb's table, derived via immunoSEQ multiplex PCR, lists solely in-frame clones and lacks some. The sample shows approximately 360,000 clones, roughly 13% of them seen only once. For these TCRs, the target antigens are not known. Sequencing was performed on naive CD4+ T cells from blood. These receptors were obtained from a woman aged 18-30 years with type 1 diabetes.

Details on this clone: One end of the junction fails to match germline, which may point to a read error. The chain carries TRBV7-7 and TRBJ2-7; 9 bases match TRBD1. CDR1 is SSHAT, CDR2 FNYEAQ, per germline (reference sequence). The CDR3 is 13 amino acids. The CDR3 region has the DNA TGTGCTAGCAGCCGGGACAGGGAGTACGAGCAGTACTTC. Its protein is CASSRDREYEQYF.

The V and J genes are TRBV6-5 and TRBJ1-3; 7 bases fit TRBD1. Trimming at V came to 6 bases and at J to 0 bases, leaving 5 bases not matched to a gene. This CDR3 comprises 15 residues. From germline, CDR1 is MNHEY and CDR2 SVGAGI. DNA for the CDR3: TGTGCCAGCAGGTGGGACAGAGACTCTGGAAACACCATATATTTT. Encoded protein: CASRWDRDSGNTIYF.

The chain carries TRBV15 and TRBJ2-5; possible D gene TRBD2, 6 bases. The CDR3 has 15 amino acids. The V end lost 4 bases, the J end lost 4 bases, and 16 bases lay between the germline ends. Germline loops: CDR1 LNHNV, CDR2 YYDKDF (reference sequence). Written as DNA, the CDR3 is TGTGCCACCAGCAAGAACGGGGGAAGCGGAGAGACCCAGTACTTC. Encoded protein: CATSKNGGSGETQYF.

The gene calls are TRBV4-3 and TRBJ2-7; D is unclear. The CDR3 is 13 amino acids. V gave up 0 bases and J gave up 3 bases, with 6 bases separating them. Germline CDR1 LGHNA, CDR2 YSLEER. The CDR3: CASSQELFYEQYF. The CDR3 nucleotides read TGCGCCAGCAGCCAAGAACTCTTCTACGAGCAGTACTTC.

This clone was found a few times. V is TRBV5-6 and J is TRBJ2-1; 8 bases align to TRBD2. J gave up 6 bases and V 0 bases, and 8 bases lay outside the gene matches. This CDR3 has 16 amino acids. Germline loops: CDR1 SGHDT, CDR2 YYEEEE. CDR3 sequence: CASSLELTSGRNEQFF. In DNA form, the CDR3 reads TGTGCCAGCAGCTTGGAACTAACTAGCGGTCGCAATGAGCAGTTCTTC.

The rearrangement uses TRBV28 and TRBJ2-5; D gene unclear. In germline, CDR1 is MDHEN, CDR2 SYDVKM. The CDR3 is made up of 12 amino acids. The ends were cut back, 6 bases at V and 3 bases at J, with 8 bases in the middle. This chain's CDR3 is CASRVREETQYF. Written as DNA, the CDR3 is TGTGCCAGCAGGGTGAGAGAAGAGACCCAGTACTTC. Based on the CDR3 plus reference TRBV28 and TRBJ2-5, the full variable domain is DVKVTQSSRYLVKRTGEKVFLECVQDMDHENMFWYRQDPGLGLRLIYFSYDVKMKEKGDIPEGYSVSREKKERFSLILESASTNQTSMYLCASRVREETQYFGPGTRLLVL.

There are a few counts of this clone. For the CDR3, the DNA is TGTGCCTGGAGTGTACATAGGGCCAACGTCCTGACTTTC. It is translated as CAWSVHRANVLTF. The V gene is TRBV30, the J gene TRBJ2-6; no reliable D call. The CDR3 is made up of 13 amino acids. CDR1 is GTSNPN and CDR2 is SVGIG in the germline V gene (reference sequence). V was cut by 0 bases and J by 5 bases, with 5 bases left in between.

The gene calls are TRBV11-2 and TRBJ1-2; 7 bases are a match to TRBD1. CDR3 length equals 12 residues. CDR1 and CDR2 from the germline V gene are SGHAT and FQNNGV. The junction had 4 bases not matched to a gene; V was cut back by 5 bases and J by 7 bases. CDR3 in DNA: TGTGCCAGCAGCAAGACAGGGCCTGGCTACACCTTC. Its protein is CASSKTGPGYTF.

This clone occurred a few times. The rearrangement links TRBV25-1 to TRBJ2-3, with D possibly matching TRBD1 (5 bases). Per germline, CDR1 MGHDK and CDR2 SYGVNS. CDR3 size: 14 residues. The V end lost 5 bases, the J end lost 5 bases, and 14 bases lay between the germline ends. CDR3 bases: TGTGCCAGCAGTCCTTTGCAGGGTCGAGATACGCAGTATTTT. It yields the protein CASSPLQGRDTQYF.

This clone has more than one count but fewer than ten. V is TRBV11-2 and J is TRBJ2-1; 13 nucleotides align to TRBD2. CDR1 SGHAT and CDR2 FQNNGV come from the germline V gene. This CDR3 contains 17 residues. Germline trimming cut 5 bases from V and 4 bases from J; bases unmatched to any gene: 8. DNA of the CDR3: TGTGCCAGCAGCATTGGGACTAGCGGGGAGTGGTACAATGAGCAGTTCTTC. This encodes CASSIGTSGEWYNEQFF.

This clone was seen a few times. The V and J genes are TRBV7-2 and TRBJ2-7, with D tentatively TRBD1 (5 bases). This CDR3 is built from 15 residues. V was shortened by 1 base and J by 3 bases, with 13 bases between the two germline ends. The germline V gene encodes CDR1 SGHTA and CDR2 FQGNSA. In DNA form, the CDR3 reads TGTGCCAGCAGCTTAGGGCTAGGGGCCGGCTACGAGCAGTACTTC. Its protein is CASSLGLGAGYEQYF. The whole variable domain, remainder taken from reference TRBV7-2 and TRBJ2-7, is GAGVSQSPSNKVTEKGKDVELRCDPISGHTALYWYRQSLGQGLEFLIYFQGNSAPDKSGLPSDRFSAERTGGSVSTLTIQRTQQEDSAVYLCASSLGLGAGYEQYFGPGTRLTVT.

This sequence joins TRBV9 and TRBJ2-5, with 10 bases identical to TRBD1. CDR3 size: 14 residues. V was pared by 0 bases and J by 13 bases, with 9 bases of the junction left unmatched. Germline CDR1 and CDR2: SGDLS and YYNGEE. This CDR3 is CASSVAGTGADLYF. The DNA of the CDR3 is TGTGCCAGCAGCGTAGCAGGGACAGGGGCGGATTTGTACTTC.

The chain has TRBV5-4 and TRBJ1-6, with 8 bases that match TRBD1. CDR1 SGHNT and CDR2 YYREEE come from the germline V gene (reference sequence). V gave up 1 base and J gave up 3 bases; unmatched junction bases: 3. The CDR3 runs 16 residues. The CDR3 reads CASSLPGTGYNSPLHF. The CDR3 region has the DNA TGTGCCAGCAGCTTGCCCGGGACAGGCTATAATTCACCCCTCCACTTT.

This chain uses TRBV11-3 with TRBJ2-5; D uncertain. V was clipped by 1 base and J by 3 bases, with 3 bases between them. This CDR3 comprises 12 residues. Germline V lookup: CDR1 SGHNT, CDR2 YENEEA. The CDR3 sequence is CASSLGEETQYF. DNA of the CDR3: TGTGCCAGCAGCTTAGGAGAAGAGACCCAGTACTTC.

The chain carries TRBV7-2 and TRBJ2-3; D is undetermined. The CDR3 covers 15 residues. The ends were cut back, 2 bases at V and 3 bases at J, with 12 bases in the middle. CDR1 is SGHTA, CDR2 FQGNSA, per germline. The CDR3 nucleotides read TGTGCCAGCAGCTTACGGCCGGGTACAACAGATACGCAGTATTTT. Its translation: CASSLRPGTTDTQYF.

This clone was seen a few times. V and J are TRBV15 and TRBJ2-1, with D possibly matching TRBD2 (6 bases). V dropped 0 bases and J dropped 8 bases, with 11 bases sitting between them. CDR1 is LNHNV and CDR2 is YYDKDF in the germline V gene (reference sequence). This CDR3 has 14 residues. CDR3 loop: CATSRDHTGDEQFF. Written as DNA, the CDR3 is TGTGCCACCAGCAGAGATCATACGGGGGATGAGCAGTTCTTC.

The chain is built from TRBV5-1 and TRBJ2-7; D may be TRBD1 (5 bases). Deletions cut 8 bases from V and 0 bases from J, with 15 bases between. The CDR3 sequence is 14 residues long. Germline-derived CDR1 and CDR2 are SGHRS and YFSETQ. The DNA for the CDR3 is TGCGCCAGTCGAGACAGTTTCAGCTCCTACGAGCAGTACTTC. Residues: CASRDSFSSYEQYF. Supplemented by reference TRBV5-1 and TRBJ2-7, the full variable domain reads KAGVTQTPRYLIKTRGQQVTLSCSPISGHRSVSWYQQTPGQGLQFLFEYFSETQRNKGNFPGRFSGRQFSNSRSEMNVSTLELGDSALYLCASRDSFSSYEQYFGPGTRLTVT.

The table lists this clone with a few counts. This chain joins TRBV30 and TRBJ2-7; perhaps TRBD2 as D (6 bases). The germline V gene encodes CDR1 GTSNPN and CDR2 SVGIG (reference sequence). The CDR3 contains 15 residues. V dropped 1 base and J dropped 3 bases, with 16 bases sitting between them. The CDR3 protein is CAWSGAGLKYYEQYF. The CDR3 DNA reads as TGTGCCTGGAGTGGGGCGGGACTGAAGTACTACGAGCAGTACTTC.

This chain joins TRBV6-6 and TRBJ2-7; the match to TRBD2 covers 11 bases. Germline CDR1 MNHNY, CDR2 SVGAGI (reference sequence). CDR3 length: 14 amino acids. Losses at the gene ends were 0 bases for V and 12 bases for J; bases not matched to a gene: 7. CDR3 amino acids: CASSYSLNSGRVYF. The DNA of the CDR3 is TGTGCCAGCAGTTACTCCTTGAATAGCGGGAGGGTGTACTTC.

This clone was observed a few times. DNA for the CDR3: TGTGCCAGCTCACTGGGGACTAGCGGGAGCCTATACAATGAGCAGTTCTTC. Its protein is CASSLGTSGSLYNEQFF. The chain combines TRBV18 with TRBJ2-1, with 14 nucleotides matching TRBD2. This CDR3 comprises 17 residues. The germline gives CDR1 KGHSH, CDR2 LQKENI. The junction had 6 bases not matched to a gene; V was cut back by 4 bases and J by 4 bases. The whole variable domain, filled in from reference TRBV18 and TRBJ2-1, reads NAGVMQNPRHLVRRRGQEARLRCSPMKGHSHVYWYRQLPEEGLKFMVYLQKENIIDESGMPKERFSAEFPKEGPSILRIQQVVRGDSAAYFCASSLGTSGSLYNEQFFGPGTRLTVL.

This clone has a handful of counts. The chain is built from TRBV28 and TRBJ2-5; no reliable D call. V was pared by 3 bases and J by 5 bases, with 10 bases between. The CDR3 consists of 13 residues. Germline lookup yields CDR1 MDHEN and CDR2 SYDVKM. CDR3 nucleotides: TGTGCCAGCAGTTTCCGTGGGCGTGAGACCCAGTACTTC. Protein product: CASSFRGRETQYF.

V usage is TRBV4-1 and J usage is TRBJ2-1; 7 nucleotides agree with TRBD2. V shed 0 bases and J 2 bases; nucleotides not matched to a gene: 4. This CDR3 has 16 amino acids. In germline, CDR1 is MGHRA, CDR2 YSYEKL. CDR3 in DNA: TGCGCCAGCAGCCAAGAATTTGGGACTACCTACAATGAGCAGTTCTTC. Translation: CASSQEFGTTYNEQFF.

This clone occurred a few times. The chain recombines TRBV7-2 with TRBJ2-3, with 11 bases identical to TRBD2. Trimming cost V 5 bases and J 4 bases; bases outside gene matches: 5. This CDR3 region has 15 residues. CDR1 is SGHTA, CDR2 FQGNSA, per germline. CDR3: CASSLSGGGADTQYF. CDR3 nucleotide sequence: TGTGCCAGCAGCCTTAGCGGGGGGGGCGCAGATACGCAGTATTTT.

This clone was seen a handful of times. The junction shows a germline mismatch at one end, possibly a read error. The rearrangement uses TRBV14 and TRBJ2-3, with D perhaps TRBD2 (6 bases). The CDR3 has 13 residues. Per the germline V gene, CDR1 is SGHDN and CDR2 is FVKESK. The CDR3: CASSQDVGVRESF. The CDR3 DNA follows: TGTGCCAGCAGCCAAGACGTAGGGGTACGGGAGTCTTTT.

This clone has only a few counts. The chain uses TRBV9 and TRBJ2-6; no definite D call. CDR1 and CDR2 from the germline V gene are SGDLS and YYNGEE. The V end lost 2 bases, the J end lost 2 bases, and 5 bases lay between the germline ends. The CDR3 has 14 amino acids. The CDR3 coding sequence is TGTGCCAGCAGCGTTCAGGCTGGGGCCAACGTCCTGACTTTC. Protein sequence: CASSVQAGANVLTF.

This clone showed up just a few times. The V and J genes are TRBV5-1 and TRBJ1-1, with a tentative D call TRBD1 (5 bases). The CDR3 totals 14 residues. The germline V gene has CDR1 SGHRS and CDR2 YFSETQ. V shed 4 bases and J shed 0 bases, with 10 bases lying between them. DNA for the CDR3: TGCGCCAGCAGCACAGGACGGTTGAACACTGAAGCTTTCTTT. It is translated as CASSTGRLNTEAFF.

This clone appeared a few times. The chain is built from TRBV4-3 and TRBJ2-6, with 8 bases aligning to TRBD1. This CDR3 contains 16 residues. CDR1 is LGHNA and CDR2 is YSLEER in the germline V gene. V dropped 4 bases and J dropped 4; count of bases not matched to a gene: 6. The CDR3 nucleotides are TGCGCCAGCAGCCCACAGGGGGAGGCAGGGGCCAACGTCCTGACTTTC. The encoded protein is CASSPQGEAGANVLTF.

V usage is TRBV7-2 and J usage is TRBJ2-7, with 8 bases fitting TRBD1. There are 13 residues in the CDR3. V gave up 4 bases and J gave up 3 bases; unmatched junction bases: 2. Per germline, CDR1 SGHTA and CDR2 FQGNSA. In DNA, the CDR3 is TGTGCCAGCAGCTCACAGGGGGACTACGAGCAGTACTTC. This sequence encodes CASSSQGDYEQYF.

This clone appeared a few times. V and J are TRBV18 and TRBJ2-3; D may be TRBD2 (6 bases). The ends were cut back, 4 bases at V and 4 bases at J, with 21 bases in the middle. The CDR3 spans 17 residues. In germline, CDR1 is KGHSH, CDR2 LQKENI. CDR3 coding DNA: TGTGCCAGCTCACTACGGACTATCCCCTCTGGCGCAGATACGCAGTATTTT. Its protein is CASSLRTIPSGADTQYF. The full variable domain, in which reference TRBV18 and TRBJ2-3 provide the parts outside the CDR3, is NAGVMQNPRHLVRRRGQEARLRCSPMKGHSHVYWYRQLPEEGLKFMVYLQKENIIDESGMPKERFSAEFPKEGPSILRIQQVVRGDSAAYFCASSLRTIPSGADTQYFGPGTRLTVL.